This record concerns one T cell receptor beta chain sequence. The antigen is not known. The germline V gene has CDR1 DFQATT and CDR2 SNEGSKA (reference sequence). Unmatched junction bases numbered 16, after V lost 0 bases and J lost 6 bases. CDR3 length equals 17 residues. These data belong to a study of T-cell reconstitution after alpha-beta-depleted transplantation in children. During its preparation, the TCRbeta library received unique molecular identifiers. TCRdb used MiXCR to reprocess the PCR reads, holding one entry per CDR3 protein. The sample carries about 980,000 distinct CDR3 sequences, roughly 31% recorded once. Study-wide points: T-cell numbers and diversity, one year after transplant, stemmed largely from T cells that were newly produced.

The sequences come from PBMCs, mostly from graft donor cells, collected 360 days after TCRalphabeta/CD19-depleted stem cell transplant. V and J are TRBV20-1 and TRBJ2-7; 8 nucleotides match TRBD1. The TCR comes from a boy under two years old who had a stem cell transplant for SCID, so the T cells may come from the graft donor. This CDR3 is CSARDGPGGVRGAEQYF. The CDR3 DNA reads as TGCAGTGCTAGAGACGGGCCAGGGGGCGTCCGGGGTGCCGAGCAGTACTTC.